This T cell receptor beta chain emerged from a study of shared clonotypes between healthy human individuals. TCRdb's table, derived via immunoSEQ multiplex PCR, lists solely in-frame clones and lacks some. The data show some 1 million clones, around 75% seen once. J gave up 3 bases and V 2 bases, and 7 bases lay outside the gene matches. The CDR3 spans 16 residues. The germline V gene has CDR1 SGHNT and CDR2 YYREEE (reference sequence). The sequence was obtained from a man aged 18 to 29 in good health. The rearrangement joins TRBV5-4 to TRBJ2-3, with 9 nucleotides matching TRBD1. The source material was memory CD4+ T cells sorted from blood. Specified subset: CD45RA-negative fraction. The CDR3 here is CASSLPGTGLTDTQYF. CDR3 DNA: TGTGCCAGCAGCTTACCGGGGACAGGGTTGACAGATACGCAGTATTTT.